The 18 T cell receptor beta chains given below trace back to one sample, sequenced in a study of T cell responses to AZD1222 COVID-19 vaccine. TCRdb's table, derived via immunoSEQ multiplex PCR, lists solely in-frame clones and lacks some. This table holds tens of thousands of clones, roughly 93% found once. The material was peripheral blood, obtained on day 0 of AZD1222 vaccination. Source of these receptors: an adult in good health.

The V and J genes are TRBV5-4 and TRBJ1-1; 7 bases agree with TRBD1. The CDR3 consists of 13 residues. Germline V CDR1 and CDR2: SGHNT, YYREEE (reference sequence). The ends lost 4 bases at V and 6 bases at J; junction bases unmatched: 6. In DNA form, the CDR3 reads TGTGCCAGCAGCGAGGACAGGATCGCTGAAGCTTTCTTT. Translation gives CASSEDRIAEAFF. The full variable domain, with the rest looked up from reference TRBV5-4 and TRBJ1-1, is ETGVTQSPTHLIKTRGQQVTLRCSSQSGHNTVSWYQQALGQGPQFIFQYYREEENGRGNFPPRFSGLQFPNYSSELNVNALELDDSALYLCASSEDRIAEAFFGQGTRLTVV.

This rearrangement joins TRBV28 to TRBJ1-2; D is ambiguous. CDR1 MDHEN and CDR2 SYDVKM come from the germline V gene. CDR3 length: 12 residues. V was shortened by 3 bases and J by 7 bases, with 9 bases between the two germline ends. The CDR3 sequence is CASSLIRGGYTF. CDR3 DNA: TGTGCCAGCAGTTTGATCCGGGGTGGCTACACCTTC.

The chain is built from TRBV4-1 and TRBJ2-3; D not certain. Germline CDR1 MGHRA, CDR2 YSYEKL. The germline V and J ends were trimmed by 3 bases and 2 bases, with 12 bases remaining between them. The CDR3 spans 15 residues. DNA of the CDR3: TGCGCCAGCAGCCAGGTTAGCAGAGACACAGATACGCAGTATTTT. Translating it yields CASSQVSRDTDTQYF.

V gene TRBV29-1 combines with J gene TRBJ2-2; D unresolved. Trimming stripped 2 bases from V and 3 bases from J, with 10 bases between. This CDR3 spans 14 amino acids. CDR1 is SQVTM and CDR2 is ANQGSEA in the germline V gene. The CDR3 bases are TGCAGCGTTGAAAAATTTAGGGACACCGGGGAGCTGTTTTTT. This sequence encodes CSVEKFRDTGELFF.

The chain is built from TRBV3-1 (or the pseudogene TRBV3-2) and TRBJ1-3; no definite D call. The CDR3 is made up of 17 amino acids. Germline V gene lookup returns CDR1 LGHDT and CDR2 YNNKEL (reference sequence). V was cut by 1 base and J by 0 bases, with 13 bases left in between. The CDR3 loop is CASSQGANRYSGNTIYF. The CDR3 nucleotides are TGTGCCAGCAGCCAAGGTGCAAACCGGTACTCTGGAAACACCATATATTTT.

The V gene is TRBV7-2, the J gene TRBJ2-1, with 8 nucleotides matching TRBD2. The CDR3 is made up of 14 amino acids. Germline V gene sequence: CDR1 SGHTA, CDR2 FQGNSA. V trimming: 0 bases; J trimming: 8 bases; junction bases outside the gene matches: 3. The CDR3, as DNA: TGTGCCAGCAGCTTAGCGGGACTAGTCCATGAGCAGTTCTTC. It is translated as CASSLAGLVHEQFF.

This chain links TRBV12-3 or TRBV12-4 with TRBJ2-5; possibly TRBD1 or TRBD2 for D (5 bases each). Trimming shortened V by 3 bases and J by 7 bases, and 12 bases separated the two germline ends. The CDR3 extends over 13 amino acids. CDR3 sequence (DNA): TGTGCCAGCAGTTTTAGGTCTGGGGGGACCCAGTACTTC. Translation: CASSFRSGGTQYF.

This chain links TRBV6-2 or TRBV6-3 with TRBJ1-2; possible D gene TRBD1, 5 bases. Trimming took off 2 bases at V and 7 bases at J, with 26 bases between the two ends. The CDR3 runs 18 residues. Germline assignment: CDR1 MNHEY and CDR2 SVGEGT. The CDR3 DNA reads as TGTGCCAGCAGTTACGAGAGGTCGCAGGTCAGGGAGGGACGTGGCTACACCTTC. This codes for CASSYERSQVREGRGYTF.

The chain has TRBV3-1 (or the pseudogene TRBV3-2) and TRBJ2-7; 9 bases agree with TRBD2. The CDR3 is 16 residues long. The trim removed 0 bases at V and 0 bases at J, leaving 3 bases unmatched. CDR1 and CDR2 (germline): LGHDT, YNNKEL (reference sequence). The CDR3 is CASSQEREGSSYEQYF. The CDR3 DNA reads as TGTGCCAGCAGCCAAGAGCGGGAGGGGAGCTCCTACGAGCAGTACTTC.

The chain couples TRBV9 to TRBJ2-3; D perhaps matches TRBD2 (5 bases). The CDR3 has 12 amino acids. V was pared by 2 bases and J by 6 bases, with 7 bases between. The germline gives CDR1 SGDLS, CDR2 YYNGEE. The CDR3 spells CASSVGKDTQYF. CDR3 nucleotides: TGTGCCAGCAGCGTCGGGAAGGATACGCAGTATTTT.

This chain connects TRBV10-3 to TRBJ1-1; 7 bases agree with TRBD1. Germline CDR1 and CDR2: ENHRY and SYGVKD. V lost 8 bases to trimming and J lost 10 bases; unmatched junction nucleotides: 7. This CDR3 has 11 residues. The CDR3 DNA reads as TGTGCCATCCCCTGGACAGGCCGAGCTTTCTTT. Translating it yields CAIPWTGRAFF.

The chain is built from TRBV6-5 and TRBJ1-6, with D unresolved. CDR3 length equals 13 residues. The V end was cut by 6 bases, the J end by 8 bases, with 11 bases between. In germline, CDR1 is MNHEY, CDR2 SVGAGI. DNA for the CDR3: TGTGCCAGCAGATGGGAGGTCGATTCACCCCTCCACTTT. Its translation is CASRWEVDSPLHF.

The gene calls are TRBV7-8 and TRBJ1-1; 11 positions agree with TRBD1. J gave up 6 bases and V 5 bases, and 11 bases lay outside the gene matches. Germline CDR1 and CDR2: SGHVS and FQNEAQ. The length of the CDR3 is 16 residues. CDR3 amino acids: CASSRHRDRGISEAFF. Written as DNA, the CDR3 is TGTGCCAGCAGCCGTCACCGGGACAGGGGGATATCTGAAGCTTTCTTT.

The V call is TRBV4-3, the J call TRBJ2-3; D uncertain. Germline V gene sequence: CDR1 LGHNA, CDR2 YSLEER. The CDR3 contains 15 residues. The V and J ends lost 4 bases and 1 base respectively, with 12 bases between them. The CDR3 spells CASSPTTGRTDTQYF. The DNA for the CDR3 is TGCGCCAGCAGCCCTACCACTGGACGCACAGATACGCAGTATTTT.

V gene TRBV10-3 combines with J gene TRBJ1-5; D is possibly TRBD1 (5 bases). Trimming stripped 9 bases from V and 9 bases from J, with 18 bases between. The CDR3 extends over 13 amino acids. From germline, CDR1 is ENHRY and CDR2 SYGVKD. The CDR3 nucleotides are TGTGCCATAAGCACGGGGGTTGGATCGCCCCAGCATTTT. The encoded protein is CAISTGVGSPQHF.

This clone was observed a single time. The chain has TRBV27 and TRBJ1-2; the D gene is possibly TRBD1 (6 bases). Germline V lookup: CDR1 MNHEY, CDR2 SMNVEV (reference sequence). The CDR3 sequence is 13 residues long. V lost 1 base and J 8 bases, leaving 11 bases between the germline ends. DNA for the CDR3: TGTGCCAGCAGTTTATTCAGGGGCAACGGCTACACCTTC. The encoded protein is CASSLFRGNGYTF.

The chain combines TRBV5-1 with TRBJ2-7; TRBD1 aligns across 7 bases. V shed 3 bases and J 6 bases; nucleotides not matched to a gene: 12. The CDR3 is made up of 15 amino acids. CDR1 and CDR2 (germline): SGHRS, YFSETQ. The DNA of the CDR3 is TGCGCCAGCAGCTCGGGACAGCTCCGGCAAGGCGAGCAGTACTTC. Amino acids: CASSSGQLRQGEQYF. The full variable domain, rest sourced from reference TRBV5-1 and TRBJ2-7, is KAGVTQTPRYLIKTRGQQVTLSCSPISGHRSVSWYQQTPGQGLQFLFEYFSETQRNKGNFPGRFSGRQFSNSRSEMNVSTLELGDSALYLCASSSGQLRQGEQYFGPGTRLTVT.

The genes are TRBV7-9 and TRBJ2-1; 8 bases map to TRBD1. Per germline, CDR1 SEHNR and CDR2 FQNEAQ (reference sequence). The CDR3 is 15 amino acids. Trimming took 5 bases from V and 4 from J; bases not matched to a gene: 7. The CDR3 reads CASSPQGAFYNEQFF. CDR3 coding DNA: TGTGCCAGCAGCCCTCAGGGGGCTTTTTACAATGAGCAGTTCTTC.